This T cell receptor (beta chain) was recovered during a study of identical twins. TCRdb fed the 5' RACE reads into MiXCR, producing one record per CDR3 protein. The data hold some 240,000 distinct CDR3 sequences, with about 10% observed a single time. General study results and limits: The authors noted that invariant MAIT and iNKT cells could partly confound zero-insertion analyses. The models systematically underestimated how much out-of-frame TCR alpha was shared in monozygotic twins.

This clonotype was recorded at least ten times. Its antigen is currently unknown. The CDR3 is 11 residues long. V was trimmed by 3 bases and J by 1 base, leaving 3 bases between them. Germline V gene sequence: CDR1 DFQATT, CDR2 SNEGSKA (reference sequence). The TCR originated in a man in his forties or fifties in good health. Sequences were obtained from memory T cells sorted from blood. V is TRBV20-1 and J is TRBJ2-5; D not certain. CDR3 residues: CSARTQETQYF. The CDR3 DNA reads TGCAGTGCTAGGACCCAAGAGACCCAGTACTTC.